The present T cell receptor beta chain was sequenced within a study of CD8+CD57+ T cells in acquired aplastic anemia (dated by TCRdb to the late 2010s). Study-level background: Extracted DNA from sorted CD4+ and CD8+ cells averaged around 3.4 ug, ranging from roughly 0.2 to 30 ug. Healthy donor samples averaged roughly 9.8 million reads for CD4+ and 11 million to 12 million for CD8+ cells.

The study deep-sequenced TCR repertoires of sorted CD4+ and CD8+ blood T cells from severe aplastic anemia patients and healthy subjects. Ficoll-Paque density gradient centrifugation was used to isolate peripheral blood mononuclear cells. CD4+ and CD8+ T cells were sorted by FACS or magnetic beads before DNA extraction. Results and caveats for the whole study, not just this receptor: No significant difference in CD8+ Simpson's diversity was found between patients and healthy controls (P=0.060). Roughly 30 CD8+ CDR3 sequences were found to be shared between patients and controls, but these sequences appeared to be highly expressed in patients and within the immunodominant clones of the patients.

Concerning this clonotype: Its antigen is unknown. Base-call qualities are not available, and no considerably larger clone is one nucleotide away.

TCR beta VDJ combination and CDR3 sequence profiling used genomic DNA as the template. An Illumina HiSeq 2000 was the platform used for TCR repertoire sequencing. Concerning the study's data processing: TRBV/TRBJ rearrangement plots, CDR3 size and DJ length profiles, and Simpson's diversity index were used to evaluate the repertoires. The most abundant DNA sequence in the deep sequencing data was defined as the immunodominant clone. CDR3 amino acid sequences were screened for sharing across subjects and were compared with published repertoires and the VDJdb database. TCRdb reprocessed the public reads (quality trimming at Q25 with fastp, clone calling with MiXCR) and kept in-frame beta chains. Rows matching on CDR3 protein sequence are summarized as one entry with the most common DNA and genes. These V and J calls rely on TCRdb rather than the paper's analysis. This sample is represented by 35,000 to 45,000 distinct CDR3 sequences; approximately 73% of them were singletons. The ten largest clones represent roughly 22% of the sample.

This receptor was obtained from a human donor in good health, serving as a control. Sequenced sample: sorted CD4+, CD8+, or CD8+CD57+ T cells (not recorded which) from PBMCs.

The CDR3 region reads CASSVATGKTEAFF. The DNA sequence is as follows: TGTGCCAGCAGCGTAGCTACAGGGAAAACTGAAGCTTTCTTT. The V and J segments used are TRBV9 and TRBJ1-1; the D segment could be TRBD1, given 6 matching bases. The germline V gene gives CDR1 as SGDLS and CDR2 as YYNGEE. The CDR3 covers 14 residues, taking in both the cysteine and the phenylalanine. Left in the record is the CDR3 DNA by itself, 42 bases read in frame from the first base. Cut back by 0 bases and 5 bases, the V and J ends lie 11 bases apart. The variable domain in full, with residues beyond the CDR3 obtained from the reference TRBV9 and TRBJ1-1 genes, is DSGVTQTPKHLITATGQRVTLRCSPRSGDLSVYWYQQSLDQGLQFLIQYYNGEERAKGNILERFSAQQFPDLHSELNLSSLELGDSALYFCASSVATGKTEAFFGQGTRLTVV.